A single sample gave rise to the 5 T cell receptor beta chains below, sequenced in a study of blood T cell repertoires in COVID-19. Clones were sequenced by immunoSEQ multiplex PCR, and TCRdb holds only the in-frame ones, with some missing. The sample contains 70,000 or so clones, more than 75% of which appear only once. What was sequenced was peripheral blood. The receptor set was obtained from a human donor in a cohort sampled during active COVID-19.

This clone was recorded once. The chain is built from TRBV7-2 and TRBJ1-1; perhaps TRBD1 as D (5 bases). The germline V gene has CDR1 SGHTA and CDR2 FQGNSA. The CDR3 sequence is 14 residues long. Trimming stripped 2 bases from V and 5 bases from J, with 12 bases between. The CDR3 DNA follows: TGTGCCAGCAGCTTAAGTCGGGGGGTAACTGAAGCTTTCTTT. Protein sequence: CASSLSRGVTEAFF.

The CDR3 nucleotides read TGTGCCAGCAGCCCGGACAGGGGGCTGGGAAAACTGTTTTTT. This encodes CASSPDRGLGKLFF. The chain has TRBV3-1 (or the pseudogene TRBV3-2) and TRBJ1-4; 11 bases align to TRBD1. The V gene end was trimmed by 4 bases and the J gene end by 10 bases; junction bases not matched to a gene: 5. The CDR3 runs 14 residues. CDR1 is LGHDT, CDR2 YNNKEL, per germline (reference sequence).

V is TRBV6-5 and J is TRBJ2-1; D not certain. CDR3 length: 15 amino acids. The germline V and J ends were trimmed by 6 bases and 4 bases, with 16 bases remaining between them. Germline V gene lookup returns CDR1 MNHEY and CDR2 SVGAGI. In DNA form, the CDR3 reads TGTGCCAGCAGCCCCGACTCCCTGTTATACAATGAGCAGTTCTTC. The encoded protein is CASSPDSLLYNEQFF.

The chain joins TRBV15 to TRBJ2-5, with 8 positions matching TRBD1. The V gene's germline CDR1 is LNHNV and CDR2 YYDKDF (reference sequence). The trim removed 0 bases at V and 4 bases at J, leaving 13 bases unmatched. The CDR3 extends over 18 amino acids. The CDR3 DNA follows: TGTGCCACCAGCAGAGATTTACGGGGCAGGGGGCAGGTAGAGACCCAGTACTTC. Translated, it gives CATSRDLRGRGQVETQYF.

Worth noting for this clone: Other nucleotide sequences in the sample specify the same CDR3. The CDR3 region is CASSYPGTGEAFF. CDR3 nucleotides: TGTGCCAGCAGTTACCCTGGGACAGGGGAAGCTTTCTTT. The J gene is TRBJ1-1, the V gene TRBV6-5; 9 positions agree with TRBD1. The germline V gene encodes CDR1 MNHEY and CDR2 SVGAGI. The CDR3 sequence is 13 residues long. Unmatched junction bases numbered 3, after V lost 2 bases and J lost 8 bases.